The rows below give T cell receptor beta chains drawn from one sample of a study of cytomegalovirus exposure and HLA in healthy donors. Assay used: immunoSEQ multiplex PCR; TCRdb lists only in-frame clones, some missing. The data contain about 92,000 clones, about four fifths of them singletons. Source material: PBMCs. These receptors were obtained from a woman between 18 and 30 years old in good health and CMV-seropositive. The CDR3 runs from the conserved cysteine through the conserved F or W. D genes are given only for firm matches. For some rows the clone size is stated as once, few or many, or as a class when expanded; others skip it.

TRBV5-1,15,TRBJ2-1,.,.,TGCGCCAGCAGCTTGGCGGGTGGCTCACACAATGAGCAGTTCTTC,CASSLAGGSHNEQFF
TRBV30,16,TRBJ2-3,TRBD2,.,TGTGCCTGGAGGGGCTTAAGGGCGGGGGGCACAGATACGCAGTATTTT,CAWRGLRAGGTDTQYF
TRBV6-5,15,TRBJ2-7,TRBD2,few,TGTGCCAGCAGTTACAGTTTGGGACTACCCTACGAGCAGTACTTC,CASSYSLGLPYEQYF
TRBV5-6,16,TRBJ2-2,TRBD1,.,TGTGCCAGCAGCTTGTATCCCCACAGGGGTGTCGGGGAGCTGTTTTTT,CASSLYPHRGVGELFF
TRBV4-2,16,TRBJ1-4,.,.,TGTGCCAGCAGCCAACGACAGACAGGAGTAACTGAAAAACTGTTTTTT,CASSQRQTGVTEKLFF
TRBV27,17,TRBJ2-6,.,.,TGTGCCAGCAGTTTATTGAGGGGGGGGACTGGGGCCAACGTCCTGACTTTC,CASSLLRGGTGANVLTF
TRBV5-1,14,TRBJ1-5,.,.,TGCGCCAGCAGCAAAGGACAGCCCTCTCAGCCCCAGCATTTT,CASSKGQPSQPQHF
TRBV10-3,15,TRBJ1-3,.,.,TGTGCCATCAGTGATTCGGGGGGAACTGGAAACACCATATATTTT,CAISDSGGTGNTIYF
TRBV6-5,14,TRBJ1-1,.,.,TGTGCCAGCAGTTTCTACCGGCGGGACACTGAAGCTTTCTTT,CASSFYRRDTEAFF
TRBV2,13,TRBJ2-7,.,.,TGTGCCAGCACGGCTTCGGGAGCAGGCGAGCAGTACTTC,CASTASGAGEQYF
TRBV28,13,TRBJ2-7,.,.,TGTGCCAGCAGTTTCACAGGGTTCTACGAGCAGTACTTC,CASSFTGFYEQYF
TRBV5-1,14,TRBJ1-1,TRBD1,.,TGCGCCAGCAGCTTGACCCGGGACAGTACTGAAGCTTTCTTT,CASSLTRDSTEAFF
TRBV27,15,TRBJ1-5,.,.,TGTGCCAGCAGTCTTACAGCGGGGTGGGGTCAGCCCCAGCATTTT,CASSLTAGWGQPQHF
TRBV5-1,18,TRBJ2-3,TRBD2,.,TGCGCCAGCAGCAAGCCACTTAGGACTAGCGGGAGTTCGGATACGCAGTATTTT,CASSKPLRTSGSSDTQYF
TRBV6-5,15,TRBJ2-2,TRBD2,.,TGTGCCAGCAGACCCGGACAAGCGGGAACCGGGGAGCTGTTTTTT,CASRPGQAGTGELFF
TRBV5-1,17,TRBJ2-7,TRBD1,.,TGCGCCAGCAGCCCCAAGGTATTGGGGACAGGATCCTACGAGCAGTACTTC,CASSPKVLGTGSYEQYF
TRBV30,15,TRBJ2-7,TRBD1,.,TGTGCCTGGAGTGGGGGGACAGGGGCCCCCTACGAGCAGTACTTC,CAWSGGTGAPYEQYF
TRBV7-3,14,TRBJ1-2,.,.,TGTGCCAGCAGCCTCCAGGGAGGGAATCGAGGCTACACCTTC,CASSLQGGNRGYTF
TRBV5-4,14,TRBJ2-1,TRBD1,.,TGTGCCAGCAGCTTGGGCAGGGGGCTAAATGAGCAGTTCTTC,CASSLGRGLNEQFF
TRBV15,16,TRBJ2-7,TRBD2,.,TGTGCCACCAGCAGAGATCGACGCGGGAGCTCCTACGAGCAGTACTTC,CATSRDRRGSSYEQYF
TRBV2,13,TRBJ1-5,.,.,TGTGCCAGCGGTCAAGGGGGGCTTCAGCCCCAGAATTTT,CASGQGGLQPQNF
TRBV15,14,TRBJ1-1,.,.,TGTGCCACCAGCCTAAGGACACCGAACACTGAAGCTTTCTTT,CATSLRTPNTEAFF
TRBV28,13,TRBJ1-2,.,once,TGTGCCATCCCGGGTGCTGCTAACTATGGCTACACCTTC,CAIPGAANYGYTF
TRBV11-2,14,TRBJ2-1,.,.,TGTGCCAGCAGCTTAGGGAGCTCCTACAATGAGCAGTTCTTC,CASSLGSSYNEQFF
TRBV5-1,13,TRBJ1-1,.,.,TGCGCCAGCAGATTAGGGGGTAACACTGAAGCTTTCTTT,CASRLGGNTEAFF